A single sample is the source of the 23 T cell receptor beta chains below, sequenced in a study of T cell responses to AZD1222 COVID-19 vaccine. Sequenced by immunoSEQ multiplex PCR; TCRdb stores in-frame clones only, minus some. Among about 120,000 clones, approximately 91% were seen once, and the ten largest hold 1% to 1.4%. Sequences were derived from peripheral blood, sampled 28 days after the second AZD1222 dose. The origin of the receptors is an adult who received the AZD1222 COVID-19 vaccine.

CDR3 residues: CASSQGHRGLDTEAFF. CDR3 nucleotides: TGCGCCAGCAGCCAGGGGCACAGGGGGCTTGACACTGAAGCTTTCTTT. This chain links TRBV4-1 with TRBJ1-1; 9 nucleotides align to TRBD1. Losses at the gene ends were 3 bases for V and 3 bases for J; bases not matched to a gene: 8. This CDR3 comprises 16 residues. Per the germline V gene, CDR1 is MGHRA and CDR2 is YSYEKL.

This chain connects TRBV2 to TRBJ2-3; unclear D gene. V was pared by 6 bases and J by 3 bases, with 7 bases between. Looked up from germline, CDR1 is SNHLY and CDR2 is FYNNEI. The CDR3 has 12 amino acids. Here the CDR3 DNA reads TGTGCCAGCAGAAGGCCGACAGATACGCAGTATTTT. Protein product: CASRRPTDTQYF.

This chain joins TRBV5-1 and TRBJ2-4; a weak D match, TRBD2 (6 bases). Germline lookup yields CDR1 SGHRS and CDR2 YFSETQ. V lost 3 bases and J 9 bases, leaving 16 bases between the germline ends. The CDR3 is made up of 14 amino acids. In nucleotides, the CDR3 is TGCGCCAGCAGCTGGCAAGGGGACTCGGGCATTCAGTACTTC. Its translation is CASSWQGDSGIQYF.

The chain uses TRBV6-4 and TRBJ1-2, with no clear D. Deletions cut 0 bases from V and 7 bases from J, with 15 bases between. The germline CDR1 and CDR2 sequences are MRHNA and SNTAGT. The CDR3 loop spans 15 amino acids. CDR3 amino acids: CASSDSSGHLIGYTF. The DNA of the CDR3 is TGTGCCAGCAGTGACTCGTCTGGGCACCTAATTGGCTACACCTTC.

This clone has a single count. The V and J genes are TRBV5-1 and TRBJ2-3, with TRBD1 as a possible D gene (6 bases). Germline V lookup: CDR1 SGHRS, CDR2 YFSETQ. Trimming left V 1 base short and J 4 bases short, with 7 bases between. CDR3 length: 13 residues. The CDR3 region has the DNA TGCGCCAGCAGCTTGCCAGGGGCAGATACGCAGTATTTT. Its translation: CASSLPGADTQYF.

A note on this clone: This specimen includes other DNA sequences encoding the same CDR3. The genes are TRBV28 and TRBJ2-7; 8 bases fit TRBD1. CDR3 length equals 14 residues. Germline CDR1 reads MDHEN; CDR2 reads SYDVKM. V was pared by 6 bases and J by 2 bases, with 6 bases of the junction left unmatched. DNA of the CDR3: TGTGCCAGCAGGTCCGGGACAGGCCCCTACGAGCAGTACTTC. Translating gives CASRSGTGPYEQYF. Complete variable domain (other parts from reference TRBV28 and TRBJ2-7): DVKVTQSSRYLVKRTGEKVFLECVQDMDHENMFWYRQDPGLGLRLIYFSYDVKMKEKGDIPEGYSVSREKKERFSLILESASTNQTSMYLCASRSGTGPYEQYFGPGTRLTVT.

The chain employs TRBV6-5 and TRBJ2-3, with 9 bases matching TRBD1. Germline V gene lookup returns CDR1 MNHEY and CDR2 SVGAGI. J gave up 6 bases and V 6 bases, and 10 bases lay outside the gene matches. This CDR3 has 15 amino acids. For the CDR3, the DNA is TGTGCCAGCAGCAAAGGGGGACAGGGTTTTGATACGCAGTATTTT. Its protein is CASSKGGQGFDTQYF.

The V call is TRBV3-1 (or the pseudogene TRBV3-2), the J call TRBJ2-7; D gene unclear. V lost 0 bases to trimming and J lost 7 bases, with 7 bases between them. The CDR3 runs 12 residues. Germline values: CDR1 LGHDT, CDR2 YNNKEL (reference sequence). As DNA, the CDR3 is TGTGCCAGCAGCCAAGAAGGTCGGGAGCAGTACTTC. It yields the protein CASSQEGREQYF.

The V call is TRBV27, the J call TRBJ1-1; no reliable D call. The CDR3 spans 13 residues. Per the germline V gene, CDR1 is MNHEY and CDR2 is SMNVEV (reference sequence). V lost 5 bases, J lost 3 bases, and 10 bases lay in between. The CDR3 DNA reads as TGTGCCAGCAGTCCAAACCATTACACTGAAGCTTTCTTT. Encoded protein: CASSPNHYTEAFF.

This sequence joins TRBV5-1 and TRBJ1-2, with 7 bases lining up with TRBD1. Germline V gene sequence: CDR1 SGHRS, CDR2 YFSETQ. The CDR3 has 12 residues. V shed 4 bases, J shed 8 bases, and the junction held 5 bases outside the gene matches. CDR3 coding DNA: TGCGCCAGCAGCCTGACAGGGTCGGGCTACACCTTC. Translation gives CASSLTGSGYTF.

This sequence joins TRBV28 and TRBJ1-5; 9 bases are shared with TRBD1. CDR1 and CDR2 from the germline V gene are MDHEN and SYDVKM. V lost 3 bases to trimming and J lost 5 bases; unmatched junction nucleotides: 8. The CDR3 contains 16 residues. The CDR3 sequence is CASSFSGQGNYQPQHF. The CDR3 DNA is TGTGCCAGCAGTTTCTCTGGACAGGGGAACTATCAGCCCCAGCATTTT. Supplemented by reference TRBV28 and TRBJ1-5, the full variable domain reads DVKVTQSSRYLVKRTGEKVFLECVQDMDHENMFWYRQDPGLGLRLIYFSYDVKMKEKGDIPEGYSVSREKKERFSLILESASTNQTSMYLCASSFSGQGNYQPQHFGDGTRLSIL.

The CDR3 region has the DNA TGTGCCAGCAGCCTGGGGAGCGATCCACCCCTCCACTTT. Protein product: CASSLGSDPPLHF. This chain connects TRBV5-5 to TRBJ1-6; no reliable D call. CDR3 length equals 13 residues. Trimming pared 4 bases from V and 11 bases from J, leaving 13 bases between. Germline CDR1 SGHKS, CDR2 YYEKEE (reference sequence).

The chain combines TRBV9 with TRBJ1-2; the D gene is possibly TRBD1 (6 bases). The CDR3 consists of 17 residues. Germline V gene lookup returns CDR1 SGDLS and CDR2 YYNGEE. Trimming took off 3 bases at V and 6 bases at J, with 24 bases between the two ends. The CDR3 here is CASSGLTGTPYTDGYTF. The CDR3 nucleotides are TGTGCCAGCAGCGGACTCACCGGGACACCCTACACGGATGGCTACACCTTC.

This chain uses TRBV28 with TRBJ1-5; a weak D match, TRBD1 (6 bases). Trimming stripped 3 bases from V and 5 bases from J, with 11 bases between. Looked up from germline, CDR1 is MDHEN and CDR2 is SYDVKM. The CDR3 spans 14 residues. The DNA of the CDR3 is TGTGCCAGCAGTTTGTACAGGGCGGATCAGCCCCAGCATTTT. Its translation: CASSLYRADQPQHF.

Details on this clone: At one boundary the junction diverges from the germline segment, which might be a read error. The CDR3 loop reads CASSKATRIWGSNQPQHF. The CDR3 DNA sequence: TGTGCCAGCAGTAAAGCCACCAGGATCTGGGGTAGCAATCAGCCCCAGCATTTT. V is TRBV2 and J is TRBJ1-5; D gene unclear. Germline V gives CDR1 SNHLY, CDR2 FYNNEI. This CDR3 contains 18 residues.

The CDR3 spells CASSLGTEVRTDLYGYTF. CDR3 nucleotides: TGTGCCAGCAGCTTGGGCACGGAAGTAAGGACTGATTTATATGGCTACACCTTC. The gene calls are TRBV7-9 and TRBJ1-2; D is ambiguous. This CDR3 spans 18 amino acids. With 3 bases removed from V and 5 bases from J, the gap between germline ends came to 25 bases. Per germline, CDR1 SEHNR and CDR2 FQNEAQ (reference sequence).

V gene TRBV28 combines with J gene TRBJ1-5; no clear D. V lost 4 bases and J lost 1, with 14 bases in between. Per germline, CDR1 MDHEN and CDR2 SYDVKM. The CDR3 loop spans 16 amino acids. The CDR3 nucleotides read TGTGCCAGCAGTTCCGTTGAAATTTTGAGCAATCAGCCCCAGCATTTT. Protein product: CASSSVEILSNQPQHF. Supplemented by reference TRBV28 and TRBJ1-5, the full variable domain reads DVKVTQSSRYLVKRTGEKVFLECVQDMDHENMFWYRQDPGLGLRLIYFSYDVKMKEKGDIPEGYSVSREKKERFSLILESASTNQTSMYLCASSSVEILSNQPQHFGDGTRLSIL.

DNA for the CDR3: TGTGCCAGCAGTTACTTAGCGGGAGAGGACGAGCAGTACTTC. Protein sequence: CASSYLAGEDEQYF. The V gene is TRBV2, the J gene TRBJ2-7; TRBD2 agrees at 9 bases. V was pared by 5 bases and J by 5 bases, with 7 bases of the junction left unmatched. Per germline, CDR1 SNHLY and CDR2 FYNNEI. The CDR3 totals 14 residues.

CDR3 in amino acids: CASTLDRGLTEAFF. The CDR3 nucleotides read TGTGCCAGCACCTTGGACAGGGGGCTCACTGAAGCTTTCTTT. This sequence joins TRBV11-2 and TRBJ1-1, with 11 bases matching TRBD1. There are 14 residues in the CDR3. Germline loops: CDR1 SGHAT, CDR2 FQNNGV. With V trimmed by 7 bases and J by 4 bases, 5 bases remained unmatched.

The gene calls are TRBV10-3 and TRBJ2-2; unclear D gene. The CDR3 covers 13 residues. The V end was cut by 4 bases, the J end by 6 bases, with 9 bases between. Germline V gene data show CDR1 as ENHRY and CDR2 as SYGVKD. The CDR3 DNA reads as TGTGCCATCAGTGTTGTTGGGGCCGGGGAGCTGTTTTTT. It is translated as CAISVVGAGELFF.

This chain connects TRBV4-2 to TRBJ2-5; no definite D call. Looked up from germline, CDR1 is LGHNA and CDR2 is YNFKEQ. The V end was cut by 1 base, the J end by 0 bases, with 9 bases between. CDR3 length: 15 amino acids. The CDR3 sequence: CASSQVNNYQETQYF. In DNA, the CDR3 is TGTGCCAGCAGCCAAGTTAACAACTACCAAGAGACCCAGTACTTC.

The chain is built from TRBV5-6 and TRBJ2-7; D unresolved. Germline lookup yields CDR1 SGHDT and CDR2 YYEEEE. V was clipped by 4 bases and J by 3 bases, with 5 bases between them. The CDR3 consists of 11 residues. CDR3 in amino acids: CASSAYYEQYF. CDR3 DNA sequence: TGTGCCAGCAGCGCATACTACGAGCAGTACTTC.

V and J are TRBV4-2 and TRBJ1-2; D might be TRBD1 (5 bases). CDR1 is LGHNA and CDR2 is YNFKEQ in the germline V gene. The CDR3 is 12 residues long. V lost 0 bases and J lost 7, with 6 bases in between. CDR3 in amino acids: CASSQDGAGYTF. The CDR3 bases are TGTGCCAGCAGCCAAGATGGGGCTGGCTACACCTTC.